The entry below gives a single T cell receptor beta chain sequence along with its context. Its antigen is not known. The entry originates in a study of blood T cells in healthy people across ages. Study outcomes and limitations: A roughly linear fall in TCR beta diversity per million T cells was seen with increasing age. Relative to aged donors, long-lived donors carried more naive CD4+ cells and displayed higher diversity.

The CDR3 has 17 amino acids. V lost 3 bases, J lost 2 bases, and 12 bases stayed unmatched. The germline V gene encodes CDR1 DFQATT and CDR2 SNEGSKA (reference sequence). The total RNA that was extracted per sample amounted to at least 5.5 micrograms. Next came a second PCR, run for about 7 to 12 cycles, which used a sample-barcoded 5' primer along with a J-beta primer mix. TCRdb reprocessed the 5' RACE reads with MiXCR, giving one entry per CDR3 protein. The sample holds around 1,000,000 distinct CDR3 sequences, 35% to 40% seen once. The sequence was obtained from a man younger than 35 in good health. The V and J genes are TRBV20-1 and TRBJ2-3; 9 bases line up with TRBD2. The sample taken for sequencing was blood. This CDR3 is CSASTFSGGAHTDTQYF. The CDR3 DNA is TGCAGTGCTAGTACTTTTAGCGGGGGCGCACACACAGATACGCAGTATTTT.